These 12 T cell receptor beta chains were all obtained from the same sample, sequenced in a study of metastatic and nonmetastatic thyroid tumors. The entire patient cohort was treatment-naive prior to thyroid surgery. TCRdb ran MiXCR on the PCR reads. Of 43,000 or so clones in the sample, roughly 4% were seen once. The sequencing input was blood. The receptors here all came from a female donor with papillary thyroid cancer or a benign thyroid nodule (not recorded which). Some clones in this sample may be carry-over from other donors' samples.

The chain carries TRBV3-1 and TRBJ1-6; TRBD1 agrees at 7 bases. The CDR3 contains 15 residues. Germline values: CDR1 LGHDT, CDR2 YNNKEL (reference sequence). Trimming at V came to 4 bases and at J to 9 bases, leaving 9 bases not matched to a gene. The DNA for the CDR3 is TGTGCCAGCAGCCCACTCGGGACAGACGTTTCACCCCTCCACTTT. It is translated as CASSPLGTDVSPLHF.

This clone was observed at least ten times. The chain combines TRBV11-3 with TRBJ2-3, with D possibly called TRBD1 or TRBD2 (6 bases each). V lost 4 bases and J 1 base, leaving 12 bases between the germline ends. CDR1 and CDR2 from the germline V gene are SGHNT and YENEEA. The CDR3 is 15 residues long. CDR3 sequence reads: CASSYGGQGTDTQYF. The CDR3 bases are TGTGCCAGCAGCTATGGGGGGCAAGGCACAGATACGCAGTATTTT.

This clone appeared a few times. This chain connects TRBV6-1 to TRBJ2-3; D is uncertain. The CDR3 has 15 residues. CDR1 is MNHNS and CDR2 is SASEGT in the germline V gene. V was cut by 5 bases and J by 2 bases, with 14 bases left in between. The CDR3 DNA sequence: TGTGCCAGCAGTCAAATGGACGTGGTCACAGATACGCAGTATTTT. Amino acid sequence: CASSQMDVVTDTQYF.

The chain has TRBV6-1 and TRBJ1-1; D perhaps matches TRBD1 (6 bases). Germline V gene sequence: CDR1 MNHNS, CDR2 SASEGT. This CDR3 is 12 amino acids long. CDR3 amino acids: CTTVTGNTEAFF. CDR3 bases: TGTACCACCGTGACAGGGAACACTGAAGCTTTCTTT.

V usage is TRBV5-8 and J usage is TRBJ2-6; perhaps TRBD2 as D (6 bases). CDR1 SGHTS and CDR2 YDEGEE come from the germline V gene. V was pared by 3 bases and J by 0 bases, with 16 bases between. This CDR3 comprises 18 residues. CDR3 amino acids: CASSSGLARSSGANVLTF. CDR3 nucleotide sequence: TGTGCCAGCAGCTCGGGACTCGCAAGGTCCTCTGGGGCCAACGTCCTGACTTTC.

This clone was observed many times. This chain connects TRBV6-1 to TRBJ2-1; 10 nucleotides agree with TRBD2. V trimming: 11 bases; J trimming: 4 bases; junction bases outside the gene matches: 5. The CDR3 length is 13 residues. Germline loops: CDR1 MNHNS, CDR2 SASEGT. CDR3 in amino acids: CAGSGREYNEQFF. CDR3 coding DNA: TGTGCCGGAAGCGGGAGGGAGTACAATGAGCAGTTCTTC.

The chain couples TRBV28 to TRBJ1-1, with 10 bases lining up with TRBD1. Unmatched junction bases numbered 4, after V lost 3 bases and J lost 3 bases. The CDR3 contains 15 residues. CDR1 is MDHEN, CDR2 SYDVKM, per germline. In DNA, the CDR3 is TGTGCCAGCAGTTTTTCCGGGACAGGGGACACTGAAGCTTTCTTT. This sequence encodes CASSFSGTGDTEAFF.

This clone has a count of ten or more. The chain is built from TRBV7-8 and TRBJ1-5, with D possibly TRBD1 on 6 matching bases. V dropped 1 base and J dropped 4 bases, with 14 bases sitting between them. This CDR3 has 16 amino acids. Germline CDR1 SGHVS, CDR2 FQNEAQ. Here the CDR3 reads CASSLGRGVENQPQHF. The DNA for the CDR3 is TGTGCCAGCAGCTTAGGTAGGGGGGTTGAGAATCAGCCCCAGCATTTT.

This clone was seen at least ten times. This chain uses TRBV3-1 with TRBJ2-6; TRBD1 might be the D (6 bases). Trimming pared 4 bases from V and 2 bases from J, leaving 9 bases between. The CDR3 has 15 amino acids. The germline CDR1 and CDR2 sequences are LGHDT and YNNKEL (reference sequence). The CDR3 protein is CASSLYRAGANVLTF. DNA of the CDR3: TGTGCCAGCAGCCTATACAGGGCTGGGGCCAACGTCCTGACTTTC.

This clone showed up just a few times. Sequence at one end of the junction differs from germline and may be a read error. This sequence joins TRBV4-1 and TRBJ2-1; 7 nucleotides match TRBD2. The length of the CDR3 is 16 residues. CDR1 and CDR2 from the germline V gene are MGHRA and YSYEKL. CDR3 sequence: CASSQGPGLRYNGQFF. The CDR3 region has the DNA TGCGCCAGCAGCCAAGGACCGGGACTACGTTACAATGGGCAGTTCTTC.

At least ten counts were recorded for this clone. Other DNA sequences within the sample encode an identical CDR3. The V call is TRBV5-4, the J call TRBJ2-7, with D maybe TRBD2 (6 bases). V shed 4 bases and J shed 4 bases, with 12 bases lying between them. This CDR3 has 13 residues. CDR1 and CDR2 (germline): SGHNT, YYREEE (reference sequence). CDR3 loop: CASSLGLTYEQYF. CDR3 DNA: TGTGCCAGCAGCCTGGGACTTACATACGAGCAGTACTTC. The full variable domain, in which reference TRBV5-4 and TRBJ2-7 provide the parts outside the CDR3, is ETGVTQSPTHLIKTRGQQVTLRCSSQSGHNTVSWYQQALGQGPQFIFQYYREEENGRGNFPPRFSGLQFPNYSSELNVNALELDDSALYLCASSLGLTYEQYFGPGTRLTVT.

At least ten counts were recorded for this clone. The V call is TRBV20-1, the J call TRBJ2-1; D is unclear. Germline lookup yields CDR1 DFQATT and CDR2 SNEGSKA (reference sequence). V was cut by 2 bases and J by 0 bases, with 8 bases left in between. This CDR3 spans 14 amino acids. The CDR3 here is CSARRFASYNEQFF. Here the CDR3 DNA reads TGCAGTGCTAGAAGGTTCGCCTCCTACAATGAGCAGTTCTTC.